Below, 8 T cell receptor beta chains from the same sample are listed, as sequenced in a study of shared clonotypes between healthy human individuals. The assay was immunoSEQ multiplex PCR, and TCRdb's table has in-frame clones only and misses some. Of some 680,000 clones listed, 73% are singletons. Sequenced material: memory CD4+ T cells sorted from blood. Regarding subset: CD45RA-negative fraction. These TCRs come from a woman aged 25 to 39 in good health.

The sample holds a few counts of this clone. This chain links TRBV29-1 with TRBJ2-3, with 7 bases identical to TRBD2. The length of the CDR3 is 16 residues. The V segment lost 3 bases and the J segment 4 bases; nucleotides outside the gene matches: 13. The germline CDR1 and CDR2 sequences are SQVTM and ANQGSEA. CDR3 in amino acids: CSVEVAETSFSDTQYF. The DNA of the CDR3 is TGCAGCGTTGAGGTGGCCGAGACTAGCTTCTCAGATACGCAGTATTTT.

This chain uses TRBV5-1 with TRBJ2-5, with TRBD1 matching 7 bases. The J call is doubtful: the DNA matches TRBJ2-7 better. The germline gives CDR1 SGHRS, CDR2 YFSETQ. The CDR3 extends over 15 amino acids. The CDR3 DNA reads as TGCGCCAGCAGCTCAGGGACAGCCGACGCCTACGAGCAGTACTTC. Its protein is CASSSGTADAYEQYF.

V is TRBV10-3 and J is TRBJ1-1; D unresolved. CDR1 is ENHRY and CDR2 is SYGVKD in the germline V gene. V lost 6 bases and J 1 base, leaving 6 bases between the germline ends. The CDR3 is 12 residues long. CDR3 nucleotides: TGTGCCATCAGGGGCCAGAACACTGAAGCTTTCTTT. As protein: CAIRGQNTEAFF.

The rearrangement joins TRBV15 to TRBJ1-4; no clear D. The CDR3 has 16 residues. V shed 1 base and J shed 1 base, with 10 bases lying between them. Germline CDR1 LNHNV, CDR2 YYDKDF (reference sequence). CDR3: CATSRAGVLTNEKLFF. The CDR3 nucleotides are TGTGCCACCAGCAGAGCCGGGGTTCTAACTAATGAAAAACTGTTTTTT.

The genes are TRBV5-1 and TRBJ2-1; 10 bases align to TRBD2. The CDR3 is 15 residues long. Germline lookup yields CDR1 SGHRS and CDR2 YFSETQ. Trimming cost V 2 bases and J 6 bases; bases outside gene matches: 5. In nucleotides, the CDR3 is TGCGCCAGCAGCTTCCAACTAGCGGGATCCAATGAGCAGTTCTTC. Translating gives CASSFQLAGSNEQFF. The whole variable domain, filled in from reference TRBV5-1 and TRBJ2-1, reads KAGVTQTPRYLIKTRGQQVTLSCSPISGHRSVSWYQQTPGQGLQFLFEYFSETQRNKGNFPGRFSGRQFSNSRSEMNVSTLELGDSALYLCASSFQLAGSNEQFFGPGTRLTVL.

The gene calls are TRBV11-1 and TRBJ2-5, with D possibly TRBD1 on 6 matching bases. Germline lookup yields CDR1 SGHAT and CDR2 FQDESV (reference sequence). V lost 3 bases to trimming and J lost 4 bases, with 9 bases between them. The CDR3 runs to 13 residues. CDR3 sequence: CASSFTGSETQYF. Here the CDR3 DNA reads TGTGCCAGCAGCTTCACAGGGTCAGAGACCCAGTACTTC.

The J gene is TRBJ2-7, the V gene TRBV19; possibly TRBD2 for D (6 bases). The germline V gene has CDR1 LNHDA and CDR2 SQIVND (reference sequence). V lost 3 bases, J lost 3 bases, and 18 bases lay in between. The CDR3 runs 16 residues. Here the CDR3 reads CASSIEMESGLYEQYF. CDR3 nucleotide sequence: TGTGCCAGTAGTATCGAAATGGAGAGCGGGCTCTACGAGCAGTACTTC.

J is TRBJ2-4 and V is TRBV5-3; 11 bases fit TRBD2. TRBV5-3 has ORF status, its function being uncertain. With V trimmed by 3 bases and J by 1 base, 15 bases remained unmatched. This CDR3 is 20 amino acids long. The CDR3 spells CARSSIWGLADQWAKNIQYF. Here the CDR3 DNA reads TGTGCCAGAAGCTCCATATGGGGACTAGCGGATCAGTGGGCCAAAAACATTCAGTACTTC.